Listed here are 3 T cell receptor beta chains from one sample, sequenced in a study of response to subunit inactivated influenza vaccine. TCRdb reprocessed the RT-PCR reads via MiXCR and lists one record per CDR3 protein. Among over 150,000 distinct CDR3 sequences, around 8.8% were seen once, and the ten largest hold roughly 10%. Source: non-naive T cells sorted from PBMCs, taken on the day of vaccination. The receptors derive from a man in his fifties or sixties who received an inactivated influenza vaccine.

V usage is TRBV11-1 and J usage is TRBJ2-4; 11 bases match TRBD1. After removal of 5 bases from V and 6 bases from J, the junction contained 6 bases not matched to a gene. The CDR3 has 15 residues. The germline V gene encodes CDR1 SGHAT and CDR2 FQDESV (reference sequence). This CDR3 is CASSPGQGALNIQYF. The CDR3 bases are TGTGCCAGCAGCCCCGGACAGGGGGCTTTAAACATTCAGTACTTC.

This clonotype was counted ten times or more. The chain uses TRBV20-1 and TRBJ1-1; no reliable D call. The CDR3 sequence is 14 residues long. The germline V gene encodes CDR1 DFQATT and CDR2 SNEGSKA (reference sequence). Deletions cut 1 base from V and 1 base from J, with 10 bases between. CDR3 in DNA: TGCAGTGCTAGAGGCCCGCGGCGGAACACTGAAGCTTTCTTT. This sequence encodes CSARGPRRNTEAFF.

The chain combines TRBV28 with TRBJ2-7; tentatively, D is TRBD1 or TRBD2 (5 bases each). The V gene's germline CDR1 is MDHEN and CDR2 SYDVKM. The CDR3 runs 14 residues. Trimming removed 8 bases at V and 2 bases at J, with 16 bases between. The CDR3: CASRSPGPPYEQYF. The CDR3 region has the DNA TGTGCCAGCCGATCGCCGGGACCACCCTACGAGCAGTACTTC.